A selection of T cell receptor beta chains follows, all from one sample in a study of PD-L1 blockade in urothelial cancer. TCRdb's copy holds only in-frame clones and misses some; the assay was immunoSEQ multiplex PCR. Seen here are tens of thousands of clones, 85% to 90% observed once, and the top ten hold 4.5% to 5%. The sequencing here drew on PBMCs, taken around atezolizumab (anti-PD-L1) treatment. These receptors were taken from a man in his sixties or seventies with urothelial cancer. Both conserved end residues are part of each CDR3. D genes are given only for firm matches. Clone sizes are given selectively: once, few, many, or a class where the clone is expanded.

DNA: TGTGCCAGCTCCCAGCCGGGAGCGGGAGAGGCCGGGGAGCTGTTTTTT; CDR3: CASSQPGAGEAGELFF; J: TRBJ2-2; D: TRBD2; V: TRBV18; size: few
DNA: TGCGCCAGCAGCTGGGAGGGCCGCTACGAGCAGTACTTC; CDR3: CASSWEGRYEQYF; J: TRBJ2-7; D: TRBD2; V: TRBV5-1; size: -
DNA: TGTGCCAGCAGCTTCGCCCGAAACAGGGGTTCCTACAATGAGCAGTTCTTC; CDR3: CASSFARNRGSYNEQFF; J: TRBJ2-1; D: TRBD1; V: TRBV7-8; size: -
DNA: TGCAGCGTGGCCGCGGCAGAAAATCAGCCCCAGCATTTT; CDR3: CSVAAAENQPQHF; J: TRBJ1-5; D: -; V: TRBV29-1; size: -
DNA: TGTGCCAGCACCGACAGGGGCTCTGGAAACACCATATATTTT; CDR3: CASTDRGSGNTIYF; J: TRBJ1-3; D: TRBD1; V: TRBV6-6; size: -
DNA: TGTGCCAGCAGTGCCGGGACAGGCAATCAGCCCCAGCATTTT; CDR3: CASSAGTGNQPQHF; J: TRBJ1-5; D: TRBD1; V: TRBV25-1; size: -
DNA: TGCGCCAGCAGCCAGGGCACTAGCCAAGAGACCCAGTACTTC; CDR3: CASSQGTSQETQYF; J: TRBJ2-5; D: -; V: TRBV4-1; size: -
DNA: TGTGCCAGCAGCGGCGGATCGCGGGACTCAGCCTACGAGCAGTACTTC; CDR3: CASSGGSRDSAYEQYF; J: TRBJ2-7; D: -; V: TRBV5-6; size: -
DNA: TGTGCCAGCAGCCTAGGACAGGGGAAGGATGAAAAACTGTTTTTT; CDR3: CASSLGQGKDEKLFF; J: TRBJ1-4; D: TRBD1; V: TRBV7-9; size: -
DNA: TGCGCCACCCATAAATCAGGTGTACCGACCTACAATGAGCAGTTCTTC; CDR3: CATHKSGVPTYNEQFF; J: TRBJ2-1; D: -; V: TRBV10-1; size: few
DNA: TGTGCCTGGCTGGGTCTCCCTCAGGGTGAGCAGTTCTTC; CDR3: CAWLGLPQGEQFF; J: TRBJ2-1; D: -; V: TRBV30; size: few
DNA: TGTGCCAGCAGTTTGCAGACAGGGGGCAAGTATGGCAATCAGCCCCAGCATTTT; CDR3: CASSLQTGGKYGNQPQHF; J: TRBJ1-5; D: TRBD1; V: TRBV28; size: -
DNA: TGTGCCAGCAGTCGCGACAGGGGCACAGATACGCAGTATTTT; CDR3: CASSRDRGTDTQYF; J: TRBJ2-3; D: TRBD1; V: TRBV6-5; size: once
DNA: TGTGCCAGCAGCTCAGAGGGGGGGAGGGGAAAAGAGACCCAGTACTTC; CDR3: CASSSEGGRGKETQYF; J: TRBJ2-5; D: -; V: TRBV7-3; size: few
DNA: TGTGCCAGCAGTTTATTGGCGGACTTGAACACTGAAGCTTTCTTT; CDR3: CASSLLADLNTEAFF; J: TRBJ1-1; D: -; V: TRBV27; size: -
DNA: TGTGCCTGGAGTGTACACGGCGGAACCTATGGCTACACCTTC; CDR3: CAWSVHGGTYGYTF; J: TRBJ1-2; D: -; V: TRBV30; size: -
DNA: TGTGCCAGTAGTATTTTTGGCGGGAGGGCTTCTGAGCAGTTCTTC; CDR3: CASSIFGGRASEQFF; J: TRBJ2-1; D: TRBD2; V: TRBV19; size: -
DNA: TGTGCCAGCACACCGACCGCGGGAGGAGATACGCAGTATTTT; CDR3: CASTPTAGGDTQYF; J: TRBJ2-3; D: TRBD2; V: TRBV11-2; size: -
DNA: TGCGCCAGCAGCACAACAGGGGAGAAATCCTATGGCTACACCTTC; CDR3: CASSTTGEKSYGYTF; J: TRBJ1-2; D: TRBD1; V: TRBV5-1; size: -
DNA: TGCGCCAGCAGTGGGACTAGCGGGAGAGGCACAGATACGCAGTATTTT; CDR3: CASSGTSGRGTDTQYF; J: TRBJ2-3; D: TRBD2; V: TRBV10-1; size: -
DNA: TGTGCCAGTAGTATTAGTCAGACAGCCTACAATGAGCAGTTCTTC; CDR3: CASSISQTAYNEQFF; J: TRBJ2-1; D: -; V: TRBV19; size: -
DNA: TGTGCCAGCAGTTCGACAGGAGGGAACACTGAAGCTTTCTTT; CDR3: CASSSTGGNTEAFF; J: TRBJ1-1; D: -; V: TRBV6-5; size: -
DNA: TGCGCCAGCAGAGGACAGGTCACAGATACGCAGTATTTT; CDR3: CASRGQVTDTQYF; J: TRBJ2-3; D: TRBD1; V: TRBV5-1; size: -
DNA: TGCAGCGTTGTACCGCGACAGGGGTTAGAGACCCAGTACTTC; CDR3: CSVVPRQGLETQYF; J: TRBJ2-5; D: TRBD1; V: TRBV29-1; size: -
DNA: TGTGCCAGCAGTAGGGACAGGGGCGCTGGCTACACCTTC; CDR3: CASSRDRGAGYTF; J: TRBJ1-2; D: TRBD1; V: TRBV6-5; size: -
DNA: TGTGCCAACCTTCCCCGGGGTCATGGTGGCTACACCTTC; CDR3: CANLPRGHGGYTF; J: TRBJ1-2; D: -; V: TRBV28; size: -
DNA: TGTGCCAGCAGGTACCGACAGAGGAACACTGAAGCTTTCTTT; CDR3: CASRYRQRNTEAFF; J: TRBJ1-1; D: -; V: TRBV28; size: -
DNA: TGTGCCAGCAAAAGGCCGGGAGTCGGGGAGCTGTTTTTT; CDR3: CASKRPGVGELFF; J: TRBJ2-2; D: -; V: TRBV27; size: -
DNA: TGTGCCAGCGGGCGTCACGGGACAGGGGGGAAAGGCCGGGAGTACAATGAGCAGTTCTTC; CDR3: CASGRHGTGGKGREYNEQFF; J: TRBJ2-1; D: TRBD1; V: TRBV27; size: -
DNA: TGTGCCAGTAGTATCCAGGGGGGAAATGAGCAGTTCTTC; CDR3: CASSIQGGNEQFF; J: TRBJ2-1; D: -; V: TRBV19; size: -
DNA: TGTGCCAGCAGCTTGGTGAGCGGGGGCCCAGATACGCAGTATTTT; CDR3: CASSLVSGGPDTQYF; J: TRBJ2-3; D: TRBD2; V: TRBV11-3; size: -
DNA: TGCGCCAGCAGCCCAGGAGCGGGAAGGCGGGATAAGACCCAGTACTTC; CDR3: CASSPGAGRRDKTQYF; J: TRBJ2-5; D: TRBD2; V: TRBV5-1; size: -
DNA: TGCGCCAGCAGCTTGAGGGCGGGGGGACCGAACACCGGGGAGCTGTTTTTT; CDR3: CASSLRAGGPNTGELFF; J: TRBJ2-2; D: TRBD2; V: TRBV5-1; size: -
DNA: TGTGCCAGCAGTTACCGGGACACGCTCGCAGATACGCAGTATTTT; CDR3: CASSYRDTLADTQYF; J: TRBJ2-3; D: -; V: TRBV27; size: -
DNA: TGTGCCAGCAGCGTATCGACAGACGTAAACTATGGCTACACCTTC; CDR3: CASSVSTDVNYGYTF; J: TRBJ1-2; D: -; V: TRBV9; size: -
DNA: TGTGCCAGCAGTGGGTTGACAGACATGAACACTGAAGCTTTCTTT; CDR3: CASSGLTDMNTEAFF; J: TRBJ1-1; D: -; V: TRBV6-1; size: -
DNA: TGTGCCAGCTTAGACCGGAACCGGCGGGAACTGATGAACACTGAAGCTTTCTTT; CDR3: CASLDRNRRELMNTEAFF; J: TRBJ1-1; D: -; V: TRBV18; size: -
DNA: TGTGCCAGCTCACCACGAGACAGGGTCACAGATACGCAGTATTTT; CDR3: CASSPRDRVTDTQYF; J: TRBJ2-3; D: TRBD1; V: TRBV18; size: -
DNA: TGTGCCAGCAGCGTAGAGGGACAGGGGAACTATGGCTACACCTTC; CDR3: CASSVEGQGNYGYTF; J: TRBJ1-2; D: TRBD1; V: TRBV9; size: -
DNA: TGCAGCGTTAAGTCGGGAGGGCCGACAGATACGCAGTATTTT; CDR3: CSVKSGGPTDTQYF; J: TRBJ2-3; D: TRBD2; V: TRBV29-1; size: -
DNA: TGCGCCAGCAGGTTGACTAGCGGGTTTAACAATGAGCAGTTCTTC; CDR3: CASRLTSGFNNEQFF; J: TRBJ2-1; D: TRBD2; V: TRBV5-1; size: once
DNA: TGTGCCAGCAGTGAAGGCCCAGGTTCAGATACGCAGTATTTT; CDR3: CASSEGPGSDTQYF; J: TRBJ2-3; D: -; V: TRBV6-1; size: -
DNA: TGTGCCAGCAGCTTAATTGCGGTTTCCTACAATGAGCAGTTCTTC; CDR3: CASSLIAVSYNEQFF; J: TRBJ2-1; D: -; V: TRBV7-3; size: -
DNA: TGTGCCAGCTCCCCGGGAGGGGTGGACACTGAAGCTTTCTTT; CDR3: CASSPGGVDTEAFF; J: TRBJ1-1; D: -; V: TRBV25-1; size: -
DNA: TGTGCCAGCAGCCTCGGGACTAGCGTCCAAGAGACCCAGTACTTC; CDR3: CASSLGTSVQETQYF; J: TRBJ2-5; D: TRBD2; V: TRBV9; size: -
DNA: TGTGCCAGCAGTCCGGGACTAGCGGGACCTTGGTACTTC; CDR3: CASSPGLAGPWYF; J: TRBJ2-7; D: TRBD2; V: TRBV11-2; size: -
DNA: TGTGCCAGTAGTATTTCAGCAGGGGTAGGCACCGGGGAGCTGTTTTTT; CDR3: CASSISAGVGTGELFF; J: TRBJ2-2; D: -; V: TRBV19; size: once
DNA: TGTGCCTGGAGTTTATTAGGGAGAGAGACCCAGTACTTC; CDR3: CAWSLLGRETQYF; J: TRBJ2-5; D: -; V: TRBV30; size: -
DNA: TGTGCCAGCAGTTTCTCCGGGACAGGGAGCACCGGGGAGCTGTTTTTT; CDR3: CASSFSGTGSTGELFF; J: TRBJ2-2; D: TRBD1; V: TRBV28; size: -
DNA: TGTGCCAGCAGGGGACAGGGGGCGTGGGGTACGCAGTATTTT; CDR3: CASRGQGAWGTQYF; J: TRBJ2-3; D: -; V: TRBV21-1; size: -
DNA: TGTGCCGGGACTAGCGGGAGGGTAAACACCGGGGAGCTGTTTTTT; CDR3: CAGTSGRVNTGELFF; J: TRBJ2-2; D: TRBD2; V: TRBV6-6; size: -
DNA: TGTGCCAGTAGTAGGACAGACATACACAATGAGCAGTTCTTC; CDR3: CASSRTDIHNEQFF; J: TRBJ2-1; D: -; V: TRBV19; size: -
DNA: TGTGCCCTGGGAGGGGAAGGGTTCGGAAAACTGTTTTTT; CDR3: CALGGEGFGKLFF; J: TRBJ1-4; D: -; V: TRBV19; size: once
DNA: TGTGCCACCAGCATCCTTGGGACAGTCGGCTACACCTTC; CDR3: CATSILGTVGYTF; J: TRBJ1-2; D: TRBD1; V: TRBV15; size: once
DNA: TGCAGCGTTGGCGCCCCTGAGGGACAGGGTAGCGGAGCTTTCTTT; CDR3: CSVGAPEGQGSGAFF; J: TRBJ1-1; D: TRBD1; V: TRBV29-1; size: -
DNA: TGTGCCAGCAGCCCCGCTGATCCGGGACTAGCGGGAGGAGGAGAGACCCAGTACTTC; CDR3: CASSPADPGLAGGGETQYF; J: TRBJ2-5; D: TRBD2; V: TRBV7-9; size: -
DNA: TGTGCCTGGAGTACACTAGCGGGAGTCGTCAATGAGCAGTTCTTC; CDR3: CAWSTLAGVVNEQFF; J: TRBJ2-1; D: TRBD2; V: TRBV30; size: -
DNA: TGTGCCAGCAGCGTAGGACAGGGGGGGACCTACGAGCAGTACTTC; CDR3: CASSVGQGGTYEQYF; J: TRBJ2-7; D: TRBD1; V: TRBV9; size: -
DNA: TGTGCCAGCAGTGGCCACACCTACGAGCAGTACTTC; CDR3: CASSGHTYEQYF; J: TRBJ2-7; D: -; V: TRBV6-6; size: few
DNA: TGTGCCAGCTCACCACGACAGGGGACTGGGGCCAACGTCCTGACTTTC; CDR3: CASSPRQGTGANVLTF; J: TRBJ2-6; D: TRBD1; V: TRBV18; size: -